This TCR beta chain is drawn from a study of blood T cell repertoires in COVID-19. Study context: Acute-phase and convalescent COVID-19 samples originated in the United States, Italy and Spain. The cDNA or gDNA used as material had been derived from T cells, B-cell-depleted T cells, or PBMCs.

Per the germline V gene, CDR1 is SGHRS and CDR2 is YFSETQ. CDR3 length: 12 residues. Trimming cost V 5 bases and J 6 bases, with 10 bases left between them. In the authors' methods: Cell counts per sample came from amplifying reference gene primers. Assay: immunoSEQ multiplex PCR; the TCRdb copy retains only in-frame clones and omits some. The D gene and trimming were derived from the DNA, and the V and J assignments and clone size from that table. The sample has about 250,000 clones, 88% seen once. This TCR derives from a woman aged 25 to 39 with COVID-19, enrolled during active disease. The J gene is TRBJ2-3, the V gene TRBV5-1; maybe TRBD2 (5 bases). The sequencing input was peripheral blood. Here the CDR3 reads CASRPGLDTQYF. CDR3 DNA: TGCGCCAGCAGACCCGGACTGGATACGCAGTATTTT.